This T cell receptor beta chain was documented in a study of beta chain features in type 1 diabetes. Expressed TCRB transcripts were sequenced because the entire RNA isolate underwent reverse transcription. The repertoire was sequenced with immunoSEQ multiplex PCR; TCRdb's copy has only in-frame clones and lacks some. The sample lists some 150,000 clones, roughly 9.3% seen once, with 0.55% to 0.75% in the top ten. This clone was seen only a few times. This CDR3 has 15 residues. V was cut by 5 bases and J by 7 bases, with 15 bases left in between. In germline, CDR1 is SGHTA, CDR2 FQGNSA. Every participating donor gave one draw, a heparinised blood sample averaging around 0.11 L.

The sequenced sample was central memory CD4+ T cells from blood. This chain joins TRBV7-2 and TRBJ1-6, with a tentative D call TRBD1 (5 bases). This TCR was sampled from a woman aged 40 to 50 in good health. This chain's CDR3 is CASSDTGTRNSPLHF. The CDR3 nucleotides are TGTGCCAGCAGCGACACCGGGACTCGGAATTCACCCCTCCACTTT.